This TCR beta chain was observed in a study of T cells expressing NK-cell markers. TCRdb reanalyzed the 5' RACE reads, giving one entry per CDR3 protein sequence and no DNA. The sample's table shows about 550,000 distinct CDR3 sequences. The source of this sequence is a man younger than 35 in good health. Sequencing input: blood T cells: a sorted CD56 or NKG2C T cell subset, CD4+ or CD8+ T cells, or bulk PBMC T cells (not recorded which).

The CDR3 sequence: CASSGLAQYTYNEQFF. V is TRBV5-6 and J is TRBJ2-1; TCRdb's assignment of TRBD2 cannot be checked, as there is no DNA. The V gene's germline CDR1 is SGHDT and CDR2 YYEEEE. The CDR3 is 16 residues long.